The T cell receptor (beta chain) described here comes from a study of blood T cell repertoires in COVID-19. Measured with immunoSEQ multiplex PCR; TCRdb has only the in-frame clones, and not every one. The table includes about 140,000 clones, about 82% detected once. V lost 8 bases, J lost 5 bases, and 13 bases stayed unmatched. CDR3 length equals 15 residues. The germline gives CDR1 MDHEN, CDR2 SYDVKM. This clone was detected a few times. The chain has TRBV28 and TRBJ1-1; 8 bases match TRBD1. The sequenced sample was peripheral blood. The source of this sequence is a man aged 50-60 years with acute or convalescent COVID-19. CDR3 in amino acids: CASSTGAAGDTEAFF. The CDR3 bases are TGTGCCAGCTCGACAGGGGCTGCGGGGGATACTGAAGCTTTCTTT.